Included here is one TCR beta chain sequence, with context. Its antigen remains unknown. The table came from immunoSEQ multiplex PCR; TCRdb's copy has only in-frame clones and leaves some out. Of about 52,000 clones in the sample, about 82% are singletons; the top ten hold approximately 3%. Germline CDR1 SGHVS, CDR2 FQNEAQ. CDR3 length equals 15 residues. The V and J ends lost 1 base and 6 bases respectively, with 15 bases between them. The sample originates from a study of T cells after posttransplantation cyclophosphamide. General observations from the study: Recipient CMV seropositivity and CMV reactivation strongly tracked TRB clonality. Tissue-infiltrating T cells from skin or gut overlapped little with blood T cells.

Sequenced: PBMCs. The TCR sequence derives from a man aged 25-45 years with a blood cancer, CMV-positive, and with a related stem cell donor. The V and J genes are TRBV7-8 and TRBJ1-1, with unresolved D. The CDR3 nucleotides are TGTGCCAGCAGCTTAGAACAGCCAAGCGGGGCTGAAGCTTTCTTT. It is translated as CASSLEQPSGAEAFF.